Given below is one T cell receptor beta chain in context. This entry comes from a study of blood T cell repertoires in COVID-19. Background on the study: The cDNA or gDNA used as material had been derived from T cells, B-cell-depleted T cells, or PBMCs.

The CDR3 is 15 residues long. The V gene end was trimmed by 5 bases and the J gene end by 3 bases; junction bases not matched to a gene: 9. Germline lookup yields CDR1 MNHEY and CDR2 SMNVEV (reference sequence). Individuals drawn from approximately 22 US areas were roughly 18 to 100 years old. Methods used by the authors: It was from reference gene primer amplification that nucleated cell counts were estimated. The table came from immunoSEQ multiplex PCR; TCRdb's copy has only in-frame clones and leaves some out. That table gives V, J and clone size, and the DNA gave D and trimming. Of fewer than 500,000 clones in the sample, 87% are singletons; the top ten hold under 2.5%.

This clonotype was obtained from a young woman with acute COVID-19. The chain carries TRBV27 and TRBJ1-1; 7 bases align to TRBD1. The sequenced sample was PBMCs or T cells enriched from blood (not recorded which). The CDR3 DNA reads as TGTGCCAGCAGTCCCGTGAGGGGGCGCGACACTGAAGCTTTCTTT. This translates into CASSPVRGRDTEAFF.